The 9 T cell receptor beta chains below were found in one sample sequenced in a study of T cell changes during pregnancy in multiple sclerosis. Only in-frame clones appear in the TCRdb table, and some are missing; sequencing was by immunoSEQ multiplex PCR. There are around 110,000 clones in the sample; less than 95% occur only once, and roughly 1.5% lies in the top ten. Material: peripheral blood, obtained after pregnancy. These receptors originate from a female donor with multiple sclerosis, enrolled in a pregnancy study.

This chain links TRBV5-1 with TRBJ2-3, with a tentative D call TRBD1 (5 bases). V shed 2 bases and J shed 0 bases, with 13 bases lying between them. From germline, CDR1 is SGHRS and CDR2 YFSETQ. The CDR3 totals 16 residues. The CDR3 spells CASSFGSRASTDTQYF. The DNA for the CDR3 is TGCGCCAGCAGCTTTGGATCCAGGGCTAGCACAGATACGCAGTATTTT.

This chain uses TRBV30 with TRBJ2-2; TRBD1 matches at 11 bases. The CDR3 loop spans 18 amino acids. Losses at the gene ends were 4 bases for V and 4 bases for J; bases not matched to a gene: 14. The germline CDR1 and CDR2 sequences are GTSNPN and SVGIG (reference sequence). CDR3 sequence (DNA): TGTGCCTGGATCGGGTCCCCCAGAGGACAGGGGGCCACCGGGGAGCTGTTTTTT. It yields the protein CAWIGSPRGQGATGELFF.

This clone was seen just once. The chain carries TRBV5-1 and TRBJ1-4; TRBD1 matches 7 bases. Germline CDR1 and CDR2: SGHRS and YFSETQ. V shed 1 base, J shed 7 bases, and the junction held 4 bases outside the gene matches. This CDR3 has 14 residues. The CDR3 bases are TGCGCCAGCAGCTTGAGTCCAGGGGGTGAAAAACTGTTTTTT. Its protein product is CASSLSPGGEKLFF.

In this sample, this clone turned up a few times. The chain carries TRBV6-5 and TRBJ1-1; D gene uncertain. Per the germline V gene, CDR1 is MNHEY and CDR2 is SVGAGI. V lost 7 bases, J lost 4 bases, and 7 bases lay in between. The CDR3 contains 11 residues. CDR3 in DNA: TGTGCCAGCATCCGAGGCACTGAAGCTTTCTTT. It specifies CASIRGTEAFF.

The chain is built from TRBV5-1 and TRBJ2-7, with 9 bases fitting TRBD2. CDR1 is SGHRS and CDR2 is YFSETQ in the germline V gene. Losses at the gene ends were 1 base for V and 0 bases for J; bases not matched to a gene: 2. This CDR3 has 15 amino acids. The CDR3 DNA is TGCGCCAGCAGCTTGTCTAGCGGGAACTCCTACGAGCAGTACTTC. It specifies CASSLSSGNSYEQYF. The full variable domain, with the rest looked up from reference TRBV5-1 and TRBJ2-7, is KAGVTQTPRYLIKTRGQQVTLSCSPISGHRSVSWYQQTPGQGLQFLFEYFSETQRNKGNFPGRFSGRQFSNSRSEMNVSTLELGDSALYLCASSLSSGNSYEQYFGPGTRLTVT.

The chain links TRBV2 to TRBJ1-1, with D hard to call. The CDR3 is 15 residues long. Germline CDR1 and CDR2: SNHLY and FYNNEI. Trimming removed 5 bases at V and 2 bases at J, with 15 bases between. Here the CDR3 DNA reads TGTGCCAGCAGTCCTCTCCCGACTTTTAACACTGAAGCTTTCTTT. This encodes CASSPLPTFNTEAFF.

Points on this clone: Being one base from a much bigger clone, this may be a read error. Additional DNA sequences in this sample encode the identical CDR3. This sequence joins TRBV7-6 and TRBJ2-7, with TRBD1 identical over 7 bases. The CDR3 is 14 residues long. Germline V gives CDR1 SGHVS, CDR2 FNYEAQ. Trimming removed 3 bases from V and 5 bases from J; junction bases left unmatched: 7. The DNA of the CDR3 is TGTGCCAGCAGCTTGGGGGCAGGGGGTAACGAGCAGTACTTC. It translates to CASSLGAGGNEQYF.

The chain is built from TRBV5-1 and TRBJ1-1, with 8 bases that match TRBD1. J gave up 3 bases and V 3 bases, and 13 bases lay outside the gene matches. There are 17 residues in the CDR3. Germline V CDR1 and CDR2: SGHRS, YFSETQ. The CDR3, as DNA: TGCGCCAGCAGCTCACCGGACAGGGTGAACTCTTACACTGAAGCTTTCTTT. Protein sequence: CASSSPDRVNSYTEAFF.

J is TRBJ1-6 and V is TRBV7-9; D gene ambiguous. The length of the CDR3 is 13 residues. Trimming took 3 bases from V and 10 from J, leaving 10 bases between them. Germline CDR1 SEHNR, CDR2 FQNEAQ (reference sequence). The CDR3, as DNA: TGTGCCAGCAGCTTCGAGGACTGGTCACCCCTCCACTTT. Its protein is CASSFEDWSPLHF.